Below, 30 T cell receptor beta chains from the same sample are listed, as sequenced in a study of T cells after yellow fever vaccination. One entry per CDR3 protein results from TCRdb running MiXCR on the 5' RACE reads. The data contain fewer than 400,000 distinct CDR3 sequences, about 6.2% of them singletons. The sequences come from PBMCs, collected 5 days after the yellow fever booster vaccination. These receptors were taken from a man aged 25 to 40 who received the YFV17D yellow fever vaccine.

This clonotype was seen repeatedly, ten times or more. V gene TRBV3-1 combines with J gene TRBJ1-2, with D unresolved. This CDR3 has 13 residues. V lost 0 bases and J 7 bases, leaving 9 bases between the germline ends. Germline V gene sequence: CDR1 LGHDT, CDR2 YNNKEL (reference sequence). The CDR3: CASSQELVGGYTF. As DNA, the CDR3 is TGTGCCAGCAGCCAAGAGTTGGTCGGTGGCTACACCTTC.

The V and J genes are TRBV7-9 and TRBJ1-1, with D unclear. This CDR3 is 14 amino acids long. Looked up from germline, CDR1 is SEHNR and CDR2 is FQNEAQ (reference sequence). The V and J ends lost 3 bases and 0 bases respectively, with 8 bases between them. CDR3 nucleotides: TGTGCCAGCAGCTTCAAGTACATGAACACTGAAGCTTTCTTT. It codes for CASSFKYMNTEAFF. The variable domain in full, completed from reference TRBV7-9 and TRBJ1-1, reads DTGVSQNPRHKITKRGQNVTFRCDPISEHNRLYWYRQTLGQGPEFLTYFQNEAQLEKSRLLSDRFSAERPKGSFSTLEIQRTEQGDSAMYLCASSFKYMNTEAFFGQGTRLTVV.

The V and J genes are TRBV12-3 or TRBV12-4 and TRBJ1-3; the match to TRBD1 covers 8 bases. This CDR3 is built from 14 residues. V dropped 6 bases and J dropped 0; count of bases not matched to a gene: 1. The CDR3 DNA reads TGTGCCAGCAGGACAGGGGTCTCTGGAAACACCATATATTTT. Translation: CASRTGVSGNTIYF.

This clonotype came up a few times. V gene TRBV5-1 combines with J gene TRBJ2-3; 8 positions match TRBD2. The CDR3 has 16 residues. Germline V lookup: CDR1 SGHRS, CDR2 YFSETQ. J was trimmed by 3 bases and V by 4 bases; bases with no gene match: 10. CDR3: CASSRQVSGRTDTQYF. For the CDR3, the DNA is TGCGCCAGCAGCCGTCAAGTGAGCGGGAGAACAGATACGCAGTATTTT.

This clonotype showed up many times. The rearrangement links TRBV10-3 to TRBJ2-3; D is possibly TRBD1 (6 bases). The CDR3 length is 16 residues. Germline V gene sequence: CDR1 ENHRY, CDR2 SYGVKD. Trimming removed 5 bases at V and 0 bases at J, with 15 bases between. Here the CDR3 DNA reads TGTGCCATCAGTACCAGGACAGCGGCTAGCACAGATACGCAGTATTTT. Residues: CAISTRTAASTDTQYF.

The genes are TRBV5-1 and TRBJ1-2; D is ambiguous. In germline, CDR1 is SGHRS, CDR2 YFSETQ. Trimming took 0 bases from V and 8 from J, leaving 11 bases between them. This CDR3 is 13 amino acids long. This chain's CDR3 is CASSLVGSEGYTF. CDR3 nucleotide sequence: TGCGCCAGCAGCTTGGTTGGGAGTGAGGGCTACACCTTC.

This chain uses TRBV5-6 with TRBJ2-5; TRBD2 matches 7 bases. V trimming: 4 bases; J trimming: 6 bases; junction bases outside the gene matches: 12. The CDR3 loop spans 15 amino acids. The germline gives CDR1 SGHDT, CDR2 YYEEEE. This chain's CDR3 is CASSLLVLAVKTQYF. As DNA, the CDR3 is TGTGCCAGCAGCCTGCTCGTCCTAGCGGTGAAGACCCAGTACTTC.

This clonotype appeared many times. V is TRBV29-1 and J is TRBJ2-7, with D possibly being TRBD1 or TRBD2 (5 bases each). Germline values: CDR1 SQVTM, CDR2 ANQGSEA. V lost 6 bases, J lost 5 bases, and 17 bases lay in between. CDR3 size: 13 residues. CDR3 in DNA: TGCAGCGTACGGCCGGGGCCAGGCGACGAGCAGTACTTC. Protein sequence: CSVRPGPGDEQYF.

This clonotype was counted at least ten times. J is TRBJ2-1 and V is TRBV10-1; 9 bases line up with TRBD2. CDR3 length equals 14 residues. Trimming took 6 bases from V and 7 from J; bases not matched to a gene: 7. The V gene's germline CDR1 is WNHNN and CDR2 SYGVQD (reference sequence). The CDR3 DNA reads TGCGCCAGCAGCGTAGCGGGAGTCGAGAATGAGCAGTTCTTC. This encodes CASSVAGVENEQFF.

This clonotype was counted many times. For the CDR3, the DNA is TGTGCCGCGGGCAGGGGCCCTTACGAGCAGTACTTC. It yields the protein CAAGRGPYEQYF. The chain employs TRBV7-8 and TRBJ2-7; tentatively, D is TRBD1 (6 bases). CDR3 length: 12 residues. V was pared by 11 bases and J by 4 bases, with 15 bases between. Germline V gene data show CDR1 as SGHVS and CDR2 as FQNEAQ.

J is TRBJ1-1 and V is TRBV19; D might be TRBD1 (6 bases). V shed 3 bases and J shed 5 bases, with 10 bases lying between them. Germline CDR1 and CDR2: LNHDA and SQIVND (reference sequence). The CDR3 is 13 residues long. The DNA of the CDR3 is TGTGCCAGTAGTATCTCAGGGGCGACTGAAGCTTTCTTT. This gives the protein CASSISGATEAFF.

At least ten counts were recorded for this clonotype. This chain links TRBV12-3 or TRBV12-4 with TRBJ2-7; D is undetermined. V lost 3 bases, J lost 5 bases, and 11 bases lay in between. The CDR3 loop spans 13 amino acids. CDR3 DNA sequence: TGTGCCAGCAGTTTTGGCACCGCGGACGAGCAGTACTTC. Translation gives CASSFGTADEQYF.

This clonotype was seen at least ten times. The CDR3 is CASSFGRVEQFF. The DNA for the CDR3 is TGTGCCAGCAGTTTTGGCCGGGTTGAGCAGTTCTTC. The chain combines TRBV12-3 or TRBV12-4 with TRBJ2-1; D is uncertain. The CDR3 has 12 residues. With 3 bases removed from V and 9 bases from J, the gap between germline ends came to 9 bases.

This clonotype was seen a few times. The chain carries TRBV20-1 and TRBJ2-5, with D unclear. Trimming removed 6 bases at V and 4 bases at J, with 15 bases between. The CDR3 contains 13 residues. Germline CDR1 and CDR2: DFQATT and SNEGSKA (reference sequence). The CDR3 loop is CSATAPDPETQYF. CDR3 nucleotides: TGCAGTGCAACGGCCCCGGACCCAGAGACCCAGTACTTC.

In this sample, this clonotype turned up a few times. The rearrangement links TRBV20-1 to TRBJ2-3; D is uncertain. Trimming removed 3 bases from V and 1 base from J, with 14 bases in between. The CDR3 runs to 15 residues. Germline CDR1 DFQATT, CDR2 SNEGSKA (reference sequence). For the CDR3, the DNA is TGCAGTGCTAGCTGGAACTTGGGTCGCACAGATACGCAGTATTTT. It codes for CSASWNLGRTDTQYF.

This chain uses TRBV5-1 with TRBJ2-1; 11 positions match TRBD2. Losses at the gene ends were 0 bases for V and 12 bases for J; bases not matched to a gene: 11. Germline CDR1 and CDR2: SGHRS and YFSETQ. The CDR3 spans 16 residues. The CDR3 here is CASSLAGLAGPNTQFF. The DNA of the CDR3 is TGCGCCAGCAGCTTGGCCGGACTAGCGGGCCCAAACACGCAGTTCTTC.

The chain joins TRBV27 to TRBJ1-5; TRBD1 matches 7 bases. The CDR3 runs to 14 residues. The V segment lost 5 bases and the J segment 9 bases; nucleotides outside the gene matches: 10. The germline gives CDR1 MNHEY, CDR2 SMNVEV (reference sequence). CDR3 amino acids: CASSLTGERRPQHF. In nucleotides, the CDR3 is TGTGCCAGCAGTCTTACAGGGGAACGGCGGCCCCAGCATTTT.

V and J are TRBV7-2 and TRBJ1-4; no clear D gene. CDR1 SGHTA and CDR2 FQGNSA come from the germline V gene. The germline V and J ends were trimmed by 1 base and 7 bases, with 13 bases remaining between them. There are 15 residues in the CDR3. The DNA for the CDR3 is TGTGCCAGCAGCTTAGTTGGTGCGGGAGGTGAAAAACTGTTTTTT. It translates to CASSLVGAGGEKLFF.

This sequence joins TRBV7-2 and TRBJ2-1, with 9 bases lining up with TRBD2. The trim removed 0 bases at V and 0 bases at J, leaving 0 bases unmatched. CDR1 and CDR2 from the germline V gene are SGHTA and FQGNSA. The CDR3 covers 16 residues. The CDR3 protein is CASSLASGGSYNEQFF. The CDR3 DNA sequence: TGTGCCAGCAGCTTAGCTAGCGGGGGCTCCTACAATGAGCAGTTCTTC.

The rearrangement uses TRBV12-3 or TRBV12-4 and TRBJ1-1, with D unclear. With 6 bases removed from V and 1 base from J, the gap between germline ends came to 12 bases. The CDR3 has 14 amino acids. The CDR3: CASSPRIGNTEAFF. The CDR3 bases are TGTGCCAGCAGCCCTAGGATCGGGAACACTGAAGCTTTCTTT.

This clonotype was found a few times. The CDR3 loop is CATQSGTSGRSYNEQFF. CDR3 in DNA: TGTGCCACCCAATCTGGGACTAGCGGACGCTCCTACAATGAGCAGTTCTTC. The gene calls are TRBV10-3 and TRBJ2-1, with TRBD2 identical over 11 bases. From germline, CDR1 is ENHRY and CDR2 SYGVKD. The CDR3 covers 17 residues. V shed 10 bases, J shed 0 bases, and the junction held 11 bases outside the gene matches.

The sample holds many counts of this clonotype. The J gene is TRBJ2-7, the V gene TRBV9; D perhaps matches TRBD2 (6 bases). V lost 4 bases to trimming and J lost 5 bases, with 22 bases between them. The CDR3 totals 16 residues. Per germline, CDR1 SGDLS and CDR2 YYNGEE. CDR3 region: CASSPAAPGVPHEQYF. As DNA, the CDR3 is TGTGCCAGCAGCCCAGCCGCGCCGGGGGTCCCCCACGAGCAGTACTTC.

The sample holds many counts of this clonotype. This rearrangement joins TRBV7-2 to TRBJ2-1; D is ambiguous. V was pared by 5 bases and J by 3 bases, with 17 bases between. CDR1 SGHTA and CDR2 FQGNSA come from the germline V gene. The CDR3 is made up of 16 amino acids. CDR3 loop: CASSPDPGVIYNEQFF. The CDR3 coding sequence is TGTGCCAGCAGCCCGGACCCTGGGGTTATCTACAATGAGCAGTTCTTC.

This clonotype showed up many times. This rearrangement joins TRBV5-1 to TRBJ2-7; 9 positions agree with TRBD1. The CDR3 length is 14 residues. V lost 3 bases, J lost 2 bases, and 3 bases stayed unmatched. Germline lookup yields CDR1 SGHRS and CDR2 YFSETQ. As DNA, the CDR3 is TGCGCCAGCAGCTGGGGGACAGGGACCTACGAGCAGTACTTC. This codes for CASSWGTGTYEQYF.

Only a few counts were recorded for this clonotype. This chain connects TRBV5-4 to TRBJ1-1; TRBD1 aligns across 10 bases. Trimming cost V 2 bases and J 5 bases; bases outside gene matches: 6. CDR1 and CDR2 from the germline V gene are SGHNT and YYREEE (reference sequence). The CDR3 runs 15 residues. In DNA form, the CDR3 reads TGTGCCAGCAGCTTAGACAGGGGGCGAGGGACTGAAGCTTTCTTT. This sequence encodes CASSLDRGRGTEAFF.

This rearrangement joins TRBV24-1 to TRBJ2-2; tentatively, D is TRBD2 (5 bases). V gave up 3 bases and J gave up 1 base, with 11 bases separating them. CDR3 length: 16 residues. Germline CDR1 KGHDR, CDR2 SFDVKD. The CDR3 nucleotides read TGTGCCACCAGTGATCCCGGGGTCGGGAACACCGGGGAGCTGTTTTTT. Its translation: CATSDPGVGNTGELFF.

The chain employs TRBV29-1 and TRBJ2-1; D not certain. This CDR3 spans 13 amino acids. CDR1 SQVTM and CDR2 ANQGSEA come from the germline V gene. V was trimmed by 4 bases and J by 9 bases, leaving 16 bases between them. The CDR3 protein is CSVAPPSWTEQFF. The CDR3, as DNA: TGCAGCGTTGCCCCACCGAGTTGGACTGAGCAGTTCTTC.

This clonotype came up many times. This chain joins TRBV6-5 and TRBJ2-7; weak D call: TRBD2 (6 bases). Germline loops: CDR1 MNHEY, CDR2 SVGAGI. V was pared by 8 bases and J by 3 bases, with 17 bases between. The CDR3 is 14 amino acids. CDR3: CASGNIGGNYEQYF. The CDR3 region has the DNA TGTGCCAGCGGTAACATCGGCGGGAACTACGAGCAGTACTTC.

The table lists this clonotype with a few counts. This rearrangement joins TRBV18 to TRBJ2-2; D gene unclear. With 0 bases removed from V and 8 bases from J, the gap between germline ends came to 10 bases. In germline, CDR1 is KGHSH, CDR2 LQKENI. CDR3 length: 14 residues. Here the CDR3 DNA reads TGTGCCAGCTCACCACCGGTCCAGGCGGGGGAGCTGTTTTTT. Protein product: CASSPPVQAGELFF.

The sample holds many counts of this clonotype. This chain joins TRBV5-4 and TRBJ2-1, with 9 bases that match TRBD2. Trimming cost V 6 bases and J 6 bases; bases outside gene matches: 10. Germline values: CDR1 SGHNT, CDR2 YYREEE (reference sequence). The length of the CDR3 is 15 residues. This CDR3 reads CASKAGGSVANEQFF. The CDR3 nucleotides are TGTGCCAGCAAGGCGGGAGGGTCGGTCGCCAATGAGCAGTTCTTC. Complete variable domain (other parts from reference TRBV5-4 and TRBJ2-1): ETGVTQSPTHLIKTRGQQVTLRCSSQSGHNTVSWYQQALGQGPQFIFQYYREEENGRGNFPPRFSGLQFPNYSSELNVNALELDDSALYLCASKAGGSVANEQFFGPGTRLTVL.